Reported below is one T cell receptor beta chain. As yet, its antigen is unknown. These data are taken from a study of CD8+ T cells in alopecia areata. RNA extraction and reverse transcription yielded cDNA as sequencing template. Libraries were prepared by immunoSEQ multiplex PCR; TCRdb keeps only in-frame clonotypes and omits some of them. The data show about 190,000 clones, 50% to 60% seen once. Study-wide results and limits: In lesional scalp, particularly from alopecia totalis/universalis, clonality was higher than in normal scalp.

The clonotype comes from a human donor with alopecia areata. The sample in question was CD4+ T cells sorted from blood, obtained at week 0.

Here the CDR3 DNA reads TGTGCCACCAGCAGACCGGACAGGGGTTACGACGAGCAGTACTTC. Protein sequence: CATSRPDRGYDEQYF. This rearrangement joins TRBV15 to TRBJ2-7; TRBD1 matches at 9 bases. V lost 2 bases, J lost 5 bases, and 7 bases stayed unmatched. There are 15 residues in the CDR3. Germline CDR1 reads LNHNV; CDR2 reads YYDKDF (reference sequence).